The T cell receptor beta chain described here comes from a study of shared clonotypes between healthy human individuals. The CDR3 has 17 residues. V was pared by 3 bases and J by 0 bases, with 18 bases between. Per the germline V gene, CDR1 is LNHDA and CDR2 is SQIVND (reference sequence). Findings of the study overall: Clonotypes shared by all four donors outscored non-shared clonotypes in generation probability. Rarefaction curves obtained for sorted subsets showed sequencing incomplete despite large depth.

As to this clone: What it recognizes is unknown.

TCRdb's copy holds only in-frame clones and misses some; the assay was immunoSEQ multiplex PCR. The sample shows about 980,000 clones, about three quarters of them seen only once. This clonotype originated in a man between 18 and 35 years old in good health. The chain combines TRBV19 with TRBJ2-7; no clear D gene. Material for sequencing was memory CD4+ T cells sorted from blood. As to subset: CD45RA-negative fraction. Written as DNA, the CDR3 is TGTGCCAGTAGTATTCAGTTTGGTCCGCACCCCTCCTACGAGCAGTACTTC. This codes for CASSIQFGPHPSYEQYF.